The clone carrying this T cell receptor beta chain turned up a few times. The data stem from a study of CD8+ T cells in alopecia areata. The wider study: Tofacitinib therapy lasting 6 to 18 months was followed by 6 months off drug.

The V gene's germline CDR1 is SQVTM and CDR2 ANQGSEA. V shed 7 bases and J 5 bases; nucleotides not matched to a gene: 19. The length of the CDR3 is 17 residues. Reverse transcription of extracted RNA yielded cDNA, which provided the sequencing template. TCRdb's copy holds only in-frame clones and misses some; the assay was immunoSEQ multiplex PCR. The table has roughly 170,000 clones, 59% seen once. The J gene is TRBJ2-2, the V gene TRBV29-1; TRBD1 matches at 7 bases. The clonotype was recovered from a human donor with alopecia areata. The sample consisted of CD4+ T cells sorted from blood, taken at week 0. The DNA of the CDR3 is TGCAGCGCCCGAGGGGGTCAGGGGGACCGGGAAACCGGGGAGCTGTTTTTT. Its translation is CSARGGQGDRETGELFF.